This TCR beta chain emerged from a study of somatic mutations in cytotoxic T cells in rheumatoid arthritis. Trimming removed 2 bases at V and 8 bases at J, with 13 bases between. CDR1 and CDR2 from the germline V gene are SGDLS and YYNGEE. The CDR3 is 14 residues long. Assay: immunoSEQ multiplex PCR; the TCRdb copy retains only in-frame clones and omits some. Here the sample spans roughly 20,000 clones, roughly 80% being singletons. This chain connects TRBV9 to TRBJ1-4; D uncertain. Sequencing input: CD8+ T cells sorted from blood. This clonotype was sampled from an adult with rheumatoid arthritis. The CDR3 loop reads CASSVGGSSEKLFF. CDR3 nucleotide sequence: TGTGCCAGCAGCGTTGGAGGGTCTAGCGAAAAACTGTTTTTT.